Sequencing of this T cell receptor beta chain was carried out in a study of Graves' ophthalmopathy and Graves' hyperthyroidism. Reliance was placed on clinical symptoms, serum thyroxine, TRAb, thyroid ultrasound and orbital computed tomography for diagnosis. The sequenced template was RNA, covering the TCR beta CDR3 region. RT-PCR in the first round used HTBI primers; a second-round multiplex PCR followed. TCRdb re-called the multiplex PCR reads through MiXCR, storing one row per CDR3 protein. The table has about 660,000 distinct CDR3 sequences, approximately 39% seen once. This TCR was recovered from an adult man with Graves' ophthalmopathy. What was sequenced was peripheral blood.

In DNA, the CDR3 is TGTGCCAGCAGCTTAGTCCGGCCACCTAATGAAAAACTGTTTTTT. This sequence encodes CASSLVRPPNEKLFF. V gene TRBV11-2 combines with J gene TRBJ1-4; D ambiguous. This CDR3 spans 15 amino acids. Germline lookup yields CDR1 SGHAT and CDR2 FQNNGV. The germline V and J ends were trimmed by 1 base and 3 bases, with 9 bases remaining between them.